This TCR beta chain was sequenced during a study of shared clonotypes between healthy human individuals. Here immunoSEQ multiplex PCR was the method, and the copy in TCRdb shows in-frame clones only, minus some. Found here are over a million clones, around three quarters of them singletons; the top ten hold around 0.61%. Per the germline V gene, CDR1 is SGHTA and CDR2 is FQGNSA. The CDR3 is 17 amino acids. V trimming: 0 bases; J trimming: 6 bases; junction bases outside the gene matches: 8. This TCR was recovered from a man aged 18 to 35 in good health. Some clones in this sample may be carry-over from other donors' samples. The rearrangement uses TRBV7-2 and TRBJ2-1; 10 nucleotides line up with TRBD2. The sequenced material came from memory CD4+ T cells from PBMCs. Subset here: CD45RA-negative fraction. The DNA of the CDR3 is TGTGCCAGCAGCTTAGCGGCCACTAGCGGGGCCCGCAATGAGCAGTTCTTC. Translated: CASSLAATSGARNEQFF. Full variable domain (remainder filled in from reference TRBV7-2 and TRBJ2-1): GAGVSQSPSNKVTEKGKDVELRCDPISGHTALYWYRQSLGQGLEFLIYFQGNSAPDKSGLPSDRFSAERTGGSVSTLTIQRTQQEDSAVYLCASSLAATSGARNEQFFGPGTRLTVL.